These 11 T cell receptor beta chains originate from one sample sequenced in a study of blood T cell repertoires in COVID-19. Libraries were prepared by immunoSEQ multiplex PCR; TCRdb keeps only in-frame clonotypes and omits some of them. Of some 99,000 clones listed, around three quarters are singletons. The source material was peripheral blood. The receptor source for this set is a human donor in a cohort sampled during active or convalescent COVID-19.

The chain couples TRBV28 to TRBJ2-7; TRBD1 aligns across 7 bases. Germline V lookup: CDR1 MDHEN, CDR2 SYDVKM. The V segment lost 4 bases and the J segment 1 base; nucleotides outside the gene matches: 10. The CDR3 extends over 16 amino acids. Here the CDR3 reads CASSYRTGTVSYEQYF. CDR3 bases: TGTGCCAGCAGTTATCGTACCGGGACAGTTTCCTACGAGCAGTACTTC.

There are a few counts of this clone. V is TRBV30 and J is TRBJ2-5, with D perhaps matching TRBD1 (6 bases). V shed 0 bases and J shed 4 bases, with 18 bases lying between them. CDR3 length equals 16 residues. Looked up from germline, CDR1 is GTSNPN and CDR2 is SVGIG (reference sequence). The CDR3 loop reads CAWSVPLQGFVETQYF. The CDR3 region has the DNA TGTGCCTGGAGTGTCCCCCTCCAGGGGTTTGTAGAGACCCAGTACTTC.

The V gene is TRBV28, the J gene TRBJ1-3; 7 positions agree with TRBD1. Per germline, CDR1 MDHEN and CDR2 SYDVKM. The trim removed 6 bases at V and 1 base at J, leaving 6 bases unmatched. This CDR3 spans 15 amino acids. The CDR3 here is CASRNSRGSGNTIYF. The CDR3 bases are TGTGCCAGCAGAAATAGCAGGGGGTCTGGAAACACCATATATTTT.

The chain couples TRBV7-8 to TRBJ2-3; D perhaps matches TRBD1 (6 bases). The CDR3 extends over 15 amino acids. Germline CDR1 reads SGHVS; CDR2 reads FQNEAQ. V shed 5 bases and J shed 0 bases, with 12 bases lying between them. The CDR3 region is CASSQDRTSTDTQYF. The CDR3 DNA reads TGTGCCAGCAGCCAAGACAGGACGAGCACAGATACGCAGTATTTT.

This clone was found a few times. CDR3 in DNA: TGTGCCAGCTCACCAACCGGGACAGGGGCCTACAATGAGCAGTTCTTC. It encodes CASSPTGTGAYNEQFF. This sequence joins TRBV18 and TRBJ2-1, with 10 bases identical to TRBD1. Per the germline V gene, CDR1 is KGHSH and CDR2 is LQKENI. Trimming at V came to 2 bases and at J to 2 bases, leaving 3 bases not matched to a gene. The CDR3 consists of 16 residues. The full variable domain, its missing parts supplied by reference TRBV18 and TRBJ2-1, is NAGVMQNPRHLVRRRGQEARLRCSPMKGHSHVYWYRQLPEEGLKFMVYLQKENIIDESGMPKERFSAEFPKEGPSILRIQQVVRGDSAAYFCASSPTGTGAYNEQFFGPGTRLTVL.

This clone has just one count. The chain recombines TRBV27 with TRBJ1-6; D may be TRBD1 (6 bases). The CDR3 contains 16 residues. The V end lost 5 bases, the J end lost 7 bases, and 18 bases lay between the germline ends. CDR1 is MNHEY and CDR2 is SMNVEV in the germline V gene (reference sequence). CDR3 bases: TGTGCCAGCAGTCCCTGGGCAGGGGTAGGCAATTCACCCCTCCACTTT. Protein: CASSPWAGVGNSPLHF.

The genes are TRBV18 and TRBJ1-1, with D unresolved. CDR3 size: 13 residues. V shed 5 bases and J shed 3 bases, with 10 bases lying between them. Germline CDR1 is KGHSH and CDR2 is LQKENI. CDR3 in DNA: TGTGCCAGCTCATGGGCTTCGGACACTGAAGCTTTCTTT. Its protein is CASSWASDTEAFF.

The rearrangement joins TRBV3-1 (or the pseudogene TRBV3-2) to TRBJ2-5; the match to TRBD2 covers 9 bases. V lost 10 bases and J lost 0; bases outside the gene matches: 15. This CDR3 is built from 17 residues. CDR1 is LGHDT and CDR2 is YNNKEL in the germline V gene (reference sequence). The CDR3 is CATKAGGPTLYQETQYF. CDR3 coding DNA: TGTGCCACCAAAGCGGGAGGACCAACATTGTACCAAGAGACCCAGTACTTC.

The chain employs TRBV29-1 and TRBJ2-5; TRBD2 matches 11 bases. CDR1 and CDR2 from the germline V gene are SQVTM and ANQGSEA. This CDR3 has 12 amino acids. V shed 5 bases, J shed 6 bases, and the junction held 2 bases outside the gene matches. CDR3 in DNA: TGCAGCGTTCGACTAGCGGGACAGACCCAGTACTTC. Translated: CSVRLAGQTQYF.

V usage is TRBV6-2 or TRBV6-3 and J usage is TRBJ1-5; no clear D gene. Germline-derived CDR1 and CDR2 are MNHEY and SVGEGT. The CDR3 spans 16 residues. Trimming removed 5 bases from V and 4 bases from J, with 18 bases in between. The CDR3 DNA reads TGTGCCAGCAGTCGCGCTGGGTCTAGAGGTAATCAGCCCCAGCATTTT. This encodes CASSRAGSRGNQPQHF.

V and J are TRBV18 and TRBJ2-7, with a tentative D call TRBD1 (5 bases). V was cut by 0 bases and J by 5 bases, with 8 bases left in between. The CDR3 loop spans 13 amino acids. Germline-derived CDR1 and CDR2 are KGHSH and LQKENI. CDR3 sequence: CASSPPGVHEQYF. In DNA form, the CDR3 reads TGTGCCAGCTCACCACCAGGGGTCCACGAGCAGTACTTC. Together with reference TRBV18 and TRBJ2-7, the CDR3 gives the full variable domain: NAGVMQNPRHLVRRRGQEARLRCSPMKGHSHVYWYRQLPEEGLKFMVYLQKENIIDESGMPKERFSAEFPKEGPSILRIQQVVRGDSAAYFCASSPPGVHEQYFGPGTRLTVT.